The source of this T cell receptor beta chain is a study of blood T cell repertoires in COVID-19 (TCRdb year 2020). With regard to the full study: Collaborator samples came from the United States, Italy and Spain and covered acute and convalescent phases of COVID-19. The prospective study material was composed of cDNA or gDNA derived from T cells, B-cell-depleted T cells, or PBMCs. Deeply sampled blood TCRbeta repertoires from subjects exposed to, actively infected with, or recovered from COVID-19 were included in the dataset. The repertoires were released in a freely available public database meant as a resource for research on the immune response to SARS-CoV-2. Samples were obtained from the ongoing ImmuneRACE study (first 160 participants) and from approximately 1,200 subjects provided by 6 global collaborators. A de-identified subject ID, COVID-19 status, age in years and sex were almost always included in the sample metadata. HLA class I and class II types, where available, came from metadata supplied by the sample provider rather than from assay-based typing. Study-wide findings and limitations: The amount of clinical and demographic metadata varied by source and participant and was provided uncurated.

Each collaborating institution followed its own protocols to collect whole blood in K2EDTA tubes. For TCRbeta analysis, collaborators shipped samples as frozen whole blood, isolated PBMCs, or DNA extracted from either of those sample types. The immunoSEQ Assay, a bias-controlled multiplex PCR, was used to amplify TCRbeta CDR3 regions from genomic DNA. Per the original workflow: The number of nucleated cells in each sample was estimated by amplification of reference gene primers within the assay. Sequence reads were collapsed and filtered to measure the absolute abundance of every unique TCRbeta CDR3 rearrangement. For each sample, productive Simpson clonality was calculated as the square root of Simpson's diversity index over productive rearrangements. TCRdb re-hosts the immuneACCESS table, in-frame sequences only. Its copies lack some clones; in the studies checked, an unresolved V gene accounts for under half of them, and the cause for the rest is not known. That table gives V, J and clone size, and the DNA gave D and trimming. This sample gives 95,000 to 120,000 clones in total; about 90% of them show up just once. Less than 2.5% of the sample rests with the top ten.

Measured from the cysteine to the phenylalanine, the CDR3 is 17 residues long. Only the CDR3 DNA is retained, 51 bases long and in frame from the first base. CDR1 and CDR2, looked up from the germline V gene, are SNHLY and FYNNEI. V lost 5 bases and J lost 6 bases, and the count of bases not matched to a germline gene is 15. This clone was seen only a few times. The antigen it recognizes is unknown. No clone much larger than this one lies a single base away; base qualities are absent. Here the chain combines TRBV2 and TRBJ2-3, and 9 junctional nucleotides match TRBD1. The sample comprised peripheral blood. The TCR originated in a human donor in a cohort sampled during active COVID-19. The CDR3 protein sequence reads: CASSFARGQGRRDTQYF. The nucleotide sequence reads TGTGCCAGCAGTTTCGCCAGGGGACAGGGCCGACGCGATACGCAGTATTTT.